This T cell receptor (beta chain) was recorded in a study of T cells in Graves' hyperthyroidism and ophthalmopathy. This clonotype showed up many times. The CDR3 loop spans 14 amino acids. Per germline, CDR1 ENHRY and CDR2 SYGVKD. With V trimmed by 10 bases and J by 4 bases, 7 bases remained unmatched. From RNA transcripts, TCR beta CDR3 regions were amplified. TCR CDR3 underwent first-round RT-PCR with the HTBI primer set. TCRdb reprocessed the multiplex PCR reads with MiXCR, giving one entry per CDR3 protein. The table shows 350,000 to 450,000 distinct CDR3 sequences, with around 15% occurring only once.

The receptor's source is a man between 45 and 60 years old with Graves' ophthalmopathy. J is TRBJ2-1 and V is TRBV10-3, with 10 bases that match TRBD2. Sequenced material: blood. The CDR3 reads CATTRTSGYNEQFF. The CDR3 region has the DNA TGTGCCACCACTCGGACTAGCGGATACAATGAGCAGTTCTTC.